The clone carrying this T cell receptor (beta chain) came up many times. Its antigen remains unidentified. Unique molecular identifiers were incorporated during preparation of the TCRbeta library. TCRdb analysed the PCR reads with MiXCR anew, one entry per CDR3 protein. The data show over 150,000 distinct CDR3 sequences, approximately 6.8% seen once. The sample originates from a study of T-cell reconstitution after alpha-beta-depleted transplantation in children. Study results and caveats: Alpha-beta T cells present about two months after transplant were reported to originate from several hundred expanded graft clones. Surviving recipient T cells and thymic progenitors produced the high day-60 TCRbeta diversity seen in some patients.

The sample consisted of PBMCs, taken before TCRalphabeta/CD19-depleted stem cell transplant. The sequence derives from a girl in the first two years of life with combined immunodeficiency, due to receive a stem cell transplant.

The CDR3 coding sequence is TGCAGCGTTGACAATGGAATTGATGAAAAACTGTTTTTT. Translated, it gives CSVDNGIDEKLFF. J is TRBJ1-4 and V is TRBV29-1; D is undetermined. Trimming took 3 bases from V and 6 from J, leaving 11 bases between them. From germline, CDR1 is SQVTM and CDR2 ANQGSEA. This CDR3 region has 13 residues.